Below, 16 T cell receptor beta chains from the same sample are listed, as sequenced in a study of shared clonotypes between healthy human individuals. CD45RO-negative, CCR7-selected cells formed the naive CD8 fraction, which excluded terminally differentiated effector memory CD45RA+ cells. The protocol was immunoSEQ multiplex PCR, while the TCRdb copy is restricted to in-frame clones and leaves out a portion. The sample has under 1 million clones, 96% seen once; the top ten hold about 0.21%. Sequencing was done on a sample of naive CD8+ T cells sorted from blood. Every receptor here comes from a man in his thirties or forties in good health.

The rearrangement links TRBV19 to TRBJ2-7; D gene uncertain. Germline CDR1 and CDR2: LNHDA and SQIVND (reference sequence). This CDR3 comprises 13 residues. The germline V and J ends were trimmed by 3 bases and 4 bases, with 10 bases remaining between them. For the CDR3, the DNA is TGTGCCAGTAGTATTTATCCGCGATACGAGCAGTACTTC. Translation gives CASSIYPRYEQYF.

V gene TRBV5-1 combines with J gene TRBJ2-1, with D possibly matching TRBD2 (5 bases). The CDR3 runs to 15 residues. Germline lookup yields CDR1 SGHRS and CDR2 YFSETQ. Trimming left V 3 bases short and J 3 bases short, with 13 bases between. The chain's CDR3 is CASSSFGGDYNEQFF. CDR3 in DNA: TGCGCCAGCAGCTCCTTCGGAGGCGACTACAATGAGCAGTTCTTC. Together with reference TRBV5-1 and TRBJ2-1, the CDR3 gives the full variable domain: KAGVTQTPRYLIKTRGQQVTLSCSPISGHRSVSWYQQTPGQGLQFLFEYFSETQRNKGNFPGRFSGRQFSNSRSEMNVSTLELGDSALYLCASSSFGGDYNEQFFGPGTRLTVL.

The V gene is TRBV29-1, the J gene TRBJ2-5, with D perhaps TRBD2 (6 bases). Trimming cost V 8 bases and J 3 bases, with 25 bases left between them. The germline V gene encodes CDR1 SQVTM and CDR2 ANQGSEA. This CDR3 has 16 amino acids. The CDR3 sequence is CSPLRGLGLGKETQYF. CDR3 bases: TGCAGCCCACTGAGGGGACTCGGGTTGGGGAAAGAGACCCAGTACTTC.

As to this clone: Other nucleotide sequences from this sample produce the same CDR3. The chain joins TRBV29-1 to TRBJ2-7, with 8 bases that match TRBD1. The V gene's germline CDR1 is SQVTM and CDR2 ANQGSEA. This CDR3 contains 12 residues. The ends lost 6 bases at V and 4 bases at J; junction bases unmatched: 5. The CDR3 nucleotides read TGCAGCGTCCCCGGGACAGGTTACGAGCAGTACTTC. It yields the protein CSVPGTGYEQYF.

This sequence joins TRBV29-1 and TRBJ2-1; D gene unclear. The V gene lost 4 bases and the J gene lost 6 bases, with 7 bases spanning the gap. The CDR3 contains 11 residues. The germline gives CDR1 SQVTM, CDR2 ANQGSEA. The CDR3 DNA is TGCAGCGTTGTAGTGGCCAATGAGCAGTTCTTC. Its protein product is CSVVVANEQFF.

The chain combines TRBV27 with TRBJ2-1; 13 nucleotides match TRBD2. This CDR3 region has 15 residues. V was pared by 2 bases and J by 9 bases, with 4 bases of the junction left unmatched. Germline CDR1 MNHEY, CDR2 SMNVEV (reference sequence). This CDR3 is CASSLAGTSGAEQFF. Written as DNA, the CDR3 is TGTGCCAGCAGTTTAGCTGGGACTAGCGGGGCTGAGCAGTTCTTC.

V usage is TRBV10-1 and J usage is TRBJ2-7; D is unclear. Germline V gives CDR1 WNHNN, CDR2 SYGVQD (reference sequence). V lost 3 bases to trimming and J lost 6 bases, with 15 bases between them. The CDR3 has 14 amino acids. The CDR3 is CASSDRVWPSEQYF. For the CDR3, the DNA is TGCGCCAGCAGTGACCGAGTCTGGCCAAGCGAGCAGTACTTC.

In regard to this clone: Within the sample, other DNA sequences also encode this same CDR3. The chain uses TRBV9 and TRBJ2-7, with D uncertain. Between the trimmed V and J ends, which lost 0 bases and 1 base, there was a span of 5 bases. The CDR3 is 13 residues long. Germline V CDR1 and CDR2: SGDLS, YYNGEE. The CDR3: CASSVAGSYEQYF. The CDR3 DNA reads TGTGCCAGCAGCGTAGCCGGGTCCTACGAGCAGTACTTC.

The chain links TRBV7-9 to TRBJ2-3, with a possible D match to TRBD2 (6 bases). The CDR3 consists of 15 residues. CDR1 is SEHNR, CDR2 FQNEAQ, per germline (reference sequence). The V end lost 0 bases, the J end lost 2 bases, and 9 bases lay between the germline ends. The CDR3 DNA reads TGTGCCAGCAGCTTAGCGGGAGGCCCCACAGATACGCAGTATTTT. This gives the protein CASSLAGGPTDTQYF.

On this clone itself: This sample includes further DNA sequences coding for the same CDR3. The chain joins TRBV19 to TRBJ2-7; 8 bases map to TRBD1. The germline gives CDR1 LNHDA, CDR2 SQIVND (reference sequence). Trimming cost V 3 bases and J 3 bases; bases outside gene matches: 1. CDR3 length equals 13 residues. The CDR3 reads CASSITGGYEQYF. The CDR3, as DNA: TGTGCCAGTAGTATTACAGGGGGCTACGAGCAGTACTTC.

The V call is TRBV19, the J call TRBJ2-1; D gene ambiguous. Germline CDR1 and CDR2: LNHDA and SQIVND (reference sequence). This CDR3 spans 15 amino acids. Deletions cut 5 bases from V and 3 bases from J, with 14 bases between. The CDR3 reads CASSSSRAFYNEQFF. The CDR3 nucleotides read TGTGCCAGTAGTTCCTCCCGAGCATTCTACAATGAGCAGTTCTTC.

The chain has TRBV27 and TRBJ1-1, with D perhaps matching TRBD1 (6 bases). In germline, CDR1 is MNHEY, CDR2 SMNVEV (reference sequence). The V end lost 6 bases, the J end lost 5 bases, and 10 bases lay between the germline ends. This CDR3 has 12 residues. The CDR3 reads CASSTQGTEAFF. In DNA form, the CDR3 reads TGTGCCAGCAGCACCCAGGGGACTGAAGCTTTCTTT.

The rearrangement uses TRBV4-1 and TRBJ1-4, with D possibly being TRBD1 (5 bases). CDR3 size: 15 residues. With 0 bases removed from V and 8 bases from J, the gap between germline ends came to 13 bases. Germline V gene sequence: CDR1 MGHRA, CDR2 YSYEKL. CDR3 DNA: TGCGCCAGCAGCCAAGACCCTACTAGGGGAGAAAAACTGTTTTTT. This sequence encodes CASSQDPTRGEKLFF.

The J gene is TRBJ1-1, the V gene TRBV5-6, with D hard to call. Germline V gene sequence: CDR1 SGHDT, CDR2 YYEEEE. Trimming took 2 bases from V and 6 from J, leaving 8 bases between them. CDR3 length: 12 amino acids. The CDR3 is CASSLGPAEAFF. The CDR3 region has the DNA TGTGCCAGCAGCTTAGGGCCAGCTGAAGCTTTCTTT.

V gene TRBV19 combines with J gene TRBJ2-5; 9 bases match TRBD2. The germline V gene has CDR1 LNHDA and CDR2 SQIVND (reference sequence). The CDR3 sequence is 15 residues long. V lost 4 bases, J lost 5 bases, and 8 bases stayed unmatched. CDR3 DNA: TGTGCCAGTAGTACCTATAGCGGGAGAGGTGAGACCCAGTACTTC. This gives the protein CASSTYSGRGETQYF.

The gene calls are TRBV9 and TRBJ1-1; TRBD1 aligns across 7 bases. From germline, CDR1 is SGDLS and CDR2 YYNGEE. The CDR3 contains 12 residues. With V trimmed by 0 bases and J by 12 bases, 5 bases remained unmatched. CDR3 residues: CASSVDQGGPFF. The DNA for the CDR3 is TGTGCCAGCAGCGTAGACCAGGGGGGGCCTTTCTTT.